This TCR beta chain was identified in a study of blood T cell repertoires in COVID-19 (dated by TCRdb to 2019 to 2021). At the level of the whole study: The collaborator samples originated in the United States, Italy and Spain and spanned the acute and convalescent phases of COVID-19. The material from the prospective study consisted of cDNA or gDNA derived from T cells, B-cell-depleted T cells, or PBMCs. Deeply sampled blood TCRbeta repertoires from subjects exposed to, actively infected with, or recovered from COVID-19 were included in the dataset. A freely available public database, intended as a resource for researchers studying the immune response to SARS-CoV-2, is where the repertoires were released. The samples were drawn from the first 160 participants of the ongoing ImmuneRACE study and from 950 to 1,500 subjects provided by 6 global collaborators. Sample metadata almost always included a de-identified subject ID, COVID-19 status, age in years and sex. Where available, HLA class I and class II types were obtained from metadata supplied by the sample provider rather than from assay-based typing.

The immunoSEQ Assay, a bias-controlled multiplex PCR, was used to amplify TCRbeta CDR3 regions from genomic DNA. As for the authors' bioinformatics: The number of nucleated cells in each sample was estimated from the amplification of reference gene primers within the assay. Sequence reads were collapsed and filtered to measure the absolute abundance of every unique TCRbeta CDR3 rearrangement. For each sample, productive Simpson clonality was calculated as the square root of Simpson's diversity index over productive rearrangements. TCRdb took this table from immuneACCESS and kept in-frame rearrangements with V and J called. Such tables lack part of the clones; where checked against another copy, unresolved V genes explain under half of the gap, and the rest is unexplained. D and trimming come from the DNA, and the V and J calls and clone size come from that table. The sample includes 150,000 or so clones, with 70% to 90% observed a single time. Together, the top ten hold approximately 5.4% of the sample.

V was cut back by 2 bases and J by 6 bases, leaving a gap of 14 bases between them. Based on the germline V gene (reference sequence), the CDR1 and CDR2 sequences are WNHNN and SYGVQD. Taken from cysteine to phenylalanine, the CDR3 has 15 residues. The entry retains the CDR3 DNA only, 45 bases that are in frame from base 1. With respect to this clone: Its antigen specificity is not known. Base qualities are not provided; no much larger clone lies one nucleotide away.

One collaborating source in Seattle enrolled patients while the patients were actively infected and followed the patients over time throughout the course of disease. Each collaborating institution followed its own protocols to collect whole blood in K2EDTA tubes. For TCRbeta analysis, collaborators shipped samples in one of three forms: frozen whole blood, isolated PBMCs, or DNA extracted from either of those sample types. What the authors observed across the whole study: Clinical and demographic metadata were provided uncurated, with the amount varying by source and participant.

The clonotype originates from a woman between 45 and 60 years old with COVID-19, enrolled during active disease. Sequencing used peripheral blood. Recombination linked TRBV10-1 to TRBJ2-1, with the D gene not clear enough to name. Here is the DNA: TGCGCCAGCAGTGAGGCCGATCTACCTGGCAATGAGCAGTTCTTC. This codes for CASSEADLPGNEQFF.